What follows describes a single TCR beta chain. Its antigen remains unidentified. This entry belongs to a study of post-analysis software for immune sequencing data. The study, taken as a whole, reports: Samples from one preparation batch, clustered by F measure, grouped strongly together. Higher frequency in patients than in controls was seen for about five TRBV segments, with TRBV5-6, TRBV5-1 and TRBV20-1 among them. Versus controls, multiple sclerosis patients showed significantly lower diversity (normalized Chao1).

Prepared libraries of TCR beta cDNA carried unique molecular identifiers. With about 0.95 to 10 million T cells as the source, about half a million cDNA molecules resulted. TCRdb reprocessed the PCR reads with MiXCR, giving one entry per CDR3 protein. The table includes about 430,000 distinct CDR3 sequences, 39% detected once. Germline CDR1 and CDR2: SGHTA and FQGTGA. V lost 4 bases to trimming and J lost 4 bases, with 7 bases between them. CDR3 length equals 13 residues. The rearrangement uses TRBV7-3 and TRBJ2-2; D gene ambiguous. What was sequenced was blood. The TCR sequence derives from a girl under 10 years old with multiple sclerosis. The CDR3 spells CASSSKGTGELFF. The CDR3 DNA follows: TGTGCCAGCAGCTCAAAGGGCACCGGGGAGCTGTTTTTT.